These T cell receptor beta chains were read from a single sample in a study of T cells after yellow fever vaccination. Using its own MiXCR run on the 5' RACE reads, TCRdb lists one record per CDR3 protein. The sample includes roughly 260,000 distinct CDR3 sequences, roughly 13% of them seen just once. Material: CD4+ T cells sorted from PBMCs, obtained 45 days after the yellow fever booster vaccination. All receptors come from a young man who received the YFV17D yellow fever vaccine. The CDR3 runs from the conserved cysteine through the conserved F or W.

v_call,j_call,cdr3_aa
TRBV15,TRBJ2-1,CATNEPSVYNERFF
TRBV10-3,TRBJ2-3,CAISEVGRDTDTQYF
TRBV7-6,TRBJ2-1,CASSLLGYRNEQFF
TRBV12-3/TRBV12-4,TRBJ2-5,CASRRGVGQETQYF
TRBV4-1,TRBJ2-6,CASSQDDRVRANVLTF
TRBV5-6,TRBJ2-7,CASSFLDRDFYEQYF
TRBV6-6,TRBJ2-6,CATHSGGANVLTF
TRBV7-8,TRBJ2-3,CASSYPGADTQYF
TRBV5-1,TRBJ1-1,CASKRQSNTEAFF
TRBV20-1,TRBJ2-5,CSALYQETQYF
TRBV7-2,TRBJ1-1,CASSLSWVDTEAFF
TRBV5-1,TRBJ2-1,CASSQASGSYNEQFF
TRBV20-1,TRBJ2-7,CSARFGSAYEQYF
TRBV12-3/TRBV12-4,TRBJ2-3,CASTLGDTQYF
TRBV20-1,TRBJ1-2,CSAHARQSWAYTF
TRBV15,TRBJ2-5,CATSRGGGMETQYF
TRBV29-1,TRBJ1-2,CSVDGTGANYGYTF
TRBV12-5,TRBJ2-1,CASGLAGKQPFF
TRBV5-5,TRBJ2-7,CASSLVSLSYEQYF
TRBV5-1,TRBJ2-5,CASSLEETQYF
TRBV6-5,TRBJ2-1,CASSYRRGLAYNEQFF
TRBV5-1,TRBJ2-2,CASSPDRAGGSGELFF
TRBV11-2,TRBJ1-4,CASSSQPLDRGGREDEKLFF
TRBV4-3,TRBJ2-3,CASSQEPGIMQYF
TRBV12-3/TRBV12-4,TRBJ2-1,CASSFSVAGGPREQFF
TRBV5-1,TRBJ2-1,CASSLAIGTYNEQFF
TRBV20-1,TRBJ2-2,CSAQTGGNTGELFF
TRBV29-1,TRBJ2-6,CSVSGRGAGANVLTF
TRBV7-9,TRBJ2-2,CASSLGLAGPTGELFF
TRBV5-1,TRBJ2-7,CASSLGEAGYEQYF
TRBV28,TRBJ2-5,CASSSGTGGMKTQYF
TRBV7-2,TRBJ2-5,CASSSQAHETQYF
TRBV10-3,TRBJ1-2,CAISEGDRDGYTF
TRBV7-2,TRBJ2-1,CATGTNAYNEQFF
TRBV18,TRBJ2-1,CASSPPFTSGYNEQFF
TRBV5-6,TRBJ2-1,CASSLGHLSSYNEQFF
TRBV20-1,TRBJ2-7,CSASKWDNNYEQYF
TRBV4-3,TRBJ2-2,CASSQDFNTGELFF
TRBV4-3,TRBJ1-2,CASSRTGGSYGYTF
TRBV4-3,TRBJ2-5,CASSQGPQETQYF
TRBV5-1,TRBJ1-1,CASSVEPGQGFTEAFF
TRBV18,TRBJ2-4,CASSPSTSGRAAGSKNIQYF
TRBV7-2,TRBJ2-2,CASNQLSGELFF
TRBV20-1,TRBJ2-5,CSALTNRDQETQYF
TRBV7-2,TRBJ2-1,CASSRSGLYSYNEQFF
TRBV3-1,TRBJ1-5,CASSQGMGARSQPQHF